This T cell receptor beta chain was sequenced in a study of blood T cell repertoires in COVID-19. On the study more broadly: The United States, Italy and Spain supplied acute and convalescent COVID-19 samples. The cDNA or gDNA used as material had been derived from T cells, B-cell-depleted T cells, or PBMCs.

This CDR3 region has 15 residues. Per the germline V gene, CDR1 is MDHEN and CDR2 is SYDVKM. V lost 2 bases, J lost 0 bases, and 10 bases lay in between. Per the authors' pipeline: Estimation of nucleated cell counts relied on the amplification of reference gene primers. Sequencing was performed with immunoSEQ multiplex PCR; in TCRdb, only in-frame clones are kept and a portion is missing. Clone size and the V and J calls come from that table; the DNA yielded D and trimming. The sample contains under 300,000 clones, 70% to 85% of which appear only once. What was sequenced was peripheral blood. This sequence joins TRBV28 and TRBJ1-1, with a possible D match to TRBD1 (5 bases). This TCR was sampled from a woman between 40 and 55 years old with active or convalescent COVID-19. CDR3 nucleotide sequence: TGTGCCAGCAGTTTACTTAGGGGCGTGAACACTGAAGCTTTCTTT. This codes for CASSLLRGVNTEAFF.